This paragraph covers one TCR beta chain sequence. These data belong to a study of blood T cell repertoires in COVID-19. Overall study context: The United States, Italy and Spain were the sources of the acute and convalescent COVID-19 samples. T cells, B-cell-depleted T cells, or PBMCs supplied cDNA or gDNA.

The germline CDR1 and CDR2 sequences are LGHDT and YNNKEL (reference sequence). Losses at the gene ends were 0 bases for V and 3 bases for J; bases not matched to a gene: 7. CDR3 length: 17 amino acids. Authors' data handling: Reference gene primers were amplified, and this amplification served to estimate nucleated cell counts. TCRdb's copy holds only in-frame clones and misses some; the assay was immunoSEQ multiplex PCR. That table is the source of V, J and clone size, and D and trimming were worked out from the DNA. The sample gives hundreds of thousands of clones, about 90% of which show up once; less than 3.5% is in the top ten.

What was sequenced was peripheral blood. This chain connects TRBV3-1 (or the pseudogene TRBV3-2) to TRBJ2-3, with TRBD2 matching over 9 bases. The sequence derives from a young woman who had recovered from COVID-19. The CDR3 nucleotides read TGTGCCAGCAGCCAAGATTGGACTAGCGTGTTGACAGATACGCAGTATTTT. Translating gives CASSQDWTSVLTDTQYF.